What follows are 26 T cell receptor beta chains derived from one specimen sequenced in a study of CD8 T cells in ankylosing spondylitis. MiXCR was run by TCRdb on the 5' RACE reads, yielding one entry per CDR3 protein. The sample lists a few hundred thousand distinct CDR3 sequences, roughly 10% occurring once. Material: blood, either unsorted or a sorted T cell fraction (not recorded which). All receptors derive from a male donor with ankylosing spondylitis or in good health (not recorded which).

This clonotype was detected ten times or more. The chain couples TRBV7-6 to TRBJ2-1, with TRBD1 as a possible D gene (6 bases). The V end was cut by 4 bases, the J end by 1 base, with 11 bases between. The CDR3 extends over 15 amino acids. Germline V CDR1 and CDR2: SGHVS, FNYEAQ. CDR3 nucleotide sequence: TGTGCCAGCAGCTCCTCGACAGGTTCCTACAATGAGCAGTTCTTC. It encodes CASSSSTGSYNEQFF.

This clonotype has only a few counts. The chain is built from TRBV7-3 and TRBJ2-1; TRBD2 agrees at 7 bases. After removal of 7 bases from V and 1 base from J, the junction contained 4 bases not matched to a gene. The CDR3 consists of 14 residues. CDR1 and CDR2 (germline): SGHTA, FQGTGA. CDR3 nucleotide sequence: TGTGCCAGCAAACTCGGGGGGTCCTACAATGAGCAGTTCTTC. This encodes CASKLGGSYNEQFF.

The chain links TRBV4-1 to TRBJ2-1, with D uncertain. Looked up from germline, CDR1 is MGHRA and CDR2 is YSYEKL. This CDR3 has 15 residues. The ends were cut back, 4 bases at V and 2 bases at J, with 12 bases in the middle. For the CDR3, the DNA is TGCGCCAGCAGCCCAGGCGGCGGTACCTACAATGAGCAGTTCTTC. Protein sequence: CASSPGGGTYNEQFF.

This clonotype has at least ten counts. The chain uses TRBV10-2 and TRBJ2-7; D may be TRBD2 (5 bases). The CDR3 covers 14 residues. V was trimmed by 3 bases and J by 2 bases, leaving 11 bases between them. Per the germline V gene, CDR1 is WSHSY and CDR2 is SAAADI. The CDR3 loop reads CASSEPGLPYEQYF. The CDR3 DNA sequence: TGCGCCAGCAGTGAACCTGGACTCCCCTACGAGCAGTACTTC.

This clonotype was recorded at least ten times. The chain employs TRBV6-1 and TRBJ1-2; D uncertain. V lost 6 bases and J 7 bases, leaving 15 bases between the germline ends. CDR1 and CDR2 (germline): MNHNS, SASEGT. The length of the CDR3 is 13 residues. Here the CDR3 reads CASRKDWVSGYTF. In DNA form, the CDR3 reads TGTGCCAGCAGGAAGGACTGGGTCTCTGGCTACACCTTC.

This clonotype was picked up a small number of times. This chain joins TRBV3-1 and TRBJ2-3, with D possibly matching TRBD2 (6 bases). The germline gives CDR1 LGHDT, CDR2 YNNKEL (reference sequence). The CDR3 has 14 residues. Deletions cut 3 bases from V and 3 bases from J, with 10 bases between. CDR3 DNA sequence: TGTGCCAGCAGCCACGGCGGGACTACAGATACGCAGTATTTT. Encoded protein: CASSHGGTTDTQYF.

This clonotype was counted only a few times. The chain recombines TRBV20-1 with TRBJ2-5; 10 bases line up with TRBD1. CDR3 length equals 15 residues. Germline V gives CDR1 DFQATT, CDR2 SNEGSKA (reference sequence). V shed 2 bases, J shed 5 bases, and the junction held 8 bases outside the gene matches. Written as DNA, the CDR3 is TGCAGTGCTAGAATCCGACAGGGGGCGGACGAGACCCAGTACTTC. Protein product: CSARIRQGADETQYF.

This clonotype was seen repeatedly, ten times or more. The chain's CDR3 is CASSQDGIALAGSSGETQYF. The CDR3 DNA reads as TGTGCCAGCAGCCAAGACGGGATTGCACTAGCGGGCTCCTCTGGTGAGACGCAGTATTTT. The genes are TRBV4-2 and TRBJ2-3; 9 bases map to TRBD2. Per germline, CDR1 LGHNA and CDR2 YNFKEQ. The CDR3 totals 20 residues. J lost 9 bases, V lost 0 bases, and 22 bases had no gene match.

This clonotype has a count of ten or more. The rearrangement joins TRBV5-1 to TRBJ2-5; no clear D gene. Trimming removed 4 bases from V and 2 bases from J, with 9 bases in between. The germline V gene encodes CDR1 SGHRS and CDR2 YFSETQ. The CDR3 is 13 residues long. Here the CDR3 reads CASSPWAQETQYF. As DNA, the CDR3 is TGCGCCAGCAGCCCGTGGGCTCAAGAGACCCAGTACTTC.

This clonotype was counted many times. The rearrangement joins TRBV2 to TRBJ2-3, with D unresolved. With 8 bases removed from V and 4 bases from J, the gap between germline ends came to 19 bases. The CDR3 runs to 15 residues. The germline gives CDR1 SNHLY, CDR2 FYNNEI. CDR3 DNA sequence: TGTGCCAGCCAAGGGCCGATAGATATGTCAGATACGCAGTATTTT. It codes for CASQGPIDMSDTQYF.

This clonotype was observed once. The CDR3 loop is CASSEPDRGSSEAFF. As DNA, the CDR3 is TGTGCCAGCAGTGAACCCGACAGGGGATCCTCTGAAGCTTTCTTT. The chain links TRBV2 to TRBJ1-1; 8 bases are shared with TRBD1. CDR3 length: 15 residues. Germline loops: CDR1 SNHLY, CDR2 FYNNEI. Losses at the gene ends were 2 bases for V and 6 bases for J; bases not matched to a gene: 8.

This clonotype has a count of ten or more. The CDR3 nucleotides are TGCGCCAGCAGCCGGACCAAGGGAGATACGCAGTATTTT. Translating it yields CASSRTKGDTQYF. This chain joins TRBV4-1 and TRBJ2-3; D is ambiguous. V was trimmed by 4 bases and J by 5 bases, leaving 10 bases between them. This CDR3 region has 13 residues. CDR1 and CDR2 from the germline V gene are MGHRA and YSYEKL.

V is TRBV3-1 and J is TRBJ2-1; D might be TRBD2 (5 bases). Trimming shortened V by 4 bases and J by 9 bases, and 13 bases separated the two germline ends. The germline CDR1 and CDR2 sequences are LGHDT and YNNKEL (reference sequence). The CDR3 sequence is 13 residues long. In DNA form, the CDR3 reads TGTGCCAGCAGCCCTACTAGGGTAGGTGAGCAGTTCTTC. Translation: CASSPTRVGEQFF.

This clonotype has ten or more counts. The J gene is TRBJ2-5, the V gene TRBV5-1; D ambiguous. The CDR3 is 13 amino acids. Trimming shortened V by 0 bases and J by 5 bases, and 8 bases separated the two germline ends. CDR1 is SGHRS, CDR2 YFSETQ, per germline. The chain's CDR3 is CASSLVGLETQYF. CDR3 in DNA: TGCGCCAGCAGCTTGGTTGGGCTTGAGACCCAGTACTTC.

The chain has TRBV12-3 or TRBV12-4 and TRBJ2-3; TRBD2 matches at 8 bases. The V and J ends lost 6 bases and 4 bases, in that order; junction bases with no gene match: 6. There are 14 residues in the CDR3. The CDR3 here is CASRKSGSSDTQYF. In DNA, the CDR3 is TGTGCCAGCAGAAAAAGCGGGAGCTCAGATACGCAGTATTTT.

DNA of the CDR3: TGTGCCAGCAGCGCCCGACAGATCGACACTGAAGCTTTCTTT. It yields the protein CASSARQIDTEAFF. The genes are TRBV7-8 and TRBJ1-1; weak D call: TRBD1 (5 bases). The CDR3 is 14 residues long. V was pared by 5 bases and J by 3 bases, with 13 bases between. Germline V gene lookup returns CDR1 SGHVS and CDR2 FQNEAQ.

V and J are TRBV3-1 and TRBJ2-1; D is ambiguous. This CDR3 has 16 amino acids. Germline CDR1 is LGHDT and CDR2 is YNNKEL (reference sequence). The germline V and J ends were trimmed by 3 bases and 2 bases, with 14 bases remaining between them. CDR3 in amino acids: CASSHLERGAYNEQFF. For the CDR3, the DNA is TGTGCCAGCAGCCATCTCGAGAGAGGAGCCTACAATGAGCAGTTCTTC.

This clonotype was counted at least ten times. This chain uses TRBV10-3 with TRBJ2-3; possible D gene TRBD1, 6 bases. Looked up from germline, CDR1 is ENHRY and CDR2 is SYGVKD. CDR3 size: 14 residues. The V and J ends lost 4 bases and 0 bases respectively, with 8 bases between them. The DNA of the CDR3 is TGTGCCATCAGTGCCGGGACAAGCACAGATACGCAGTATTTT. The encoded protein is CAISAGTSTDTQYF.

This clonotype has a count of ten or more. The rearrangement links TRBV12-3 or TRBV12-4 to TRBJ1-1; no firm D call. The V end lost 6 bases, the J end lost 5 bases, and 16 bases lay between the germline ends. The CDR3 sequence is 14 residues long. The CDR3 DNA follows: TGTGCCAGCAGGTTAAGAGGCTCGATAACTGAAGCTTTCTTT. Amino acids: CASRLRGSITEAFF.

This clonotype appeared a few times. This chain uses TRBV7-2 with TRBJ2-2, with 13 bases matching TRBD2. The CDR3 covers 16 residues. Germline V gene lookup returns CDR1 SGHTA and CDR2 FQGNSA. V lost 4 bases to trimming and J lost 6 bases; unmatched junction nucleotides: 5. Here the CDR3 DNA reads TGTGCCAGCAGCTCCGGACTAGCGGGAGTATCCGGGGAGCTGTTTTTT. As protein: CASSSGLAGVSGELFF.

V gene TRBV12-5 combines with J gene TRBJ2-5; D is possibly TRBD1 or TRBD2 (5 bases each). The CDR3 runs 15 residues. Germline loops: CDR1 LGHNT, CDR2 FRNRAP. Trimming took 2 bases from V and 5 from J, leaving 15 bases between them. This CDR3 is CASGLKPGRTETQYF. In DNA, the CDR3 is TGTGCTAGTGGTTTGAAACCGGGGCGTACGGAGACCCAGTACTTC.

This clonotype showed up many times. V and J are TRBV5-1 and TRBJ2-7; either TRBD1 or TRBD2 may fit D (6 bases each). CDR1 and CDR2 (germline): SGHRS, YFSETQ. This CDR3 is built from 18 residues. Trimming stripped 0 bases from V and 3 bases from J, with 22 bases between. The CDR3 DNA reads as TGCGCCAGCAGCTTGGCTTCAGCCTGGGGGGCCAAGATCTACGAGCAGTACTTC. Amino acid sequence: CASSLASAWGAKIYEQYF.

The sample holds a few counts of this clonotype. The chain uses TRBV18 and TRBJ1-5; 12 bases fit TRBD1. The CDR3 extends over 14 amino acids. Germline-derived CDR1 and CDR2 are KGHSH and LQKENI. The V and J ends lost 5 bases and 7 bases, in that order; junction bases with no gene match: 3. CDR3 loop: CASSEGQGAQPQHF. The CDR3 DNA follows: TGTGCCAGCTCAGAGGGACAGGGGGCACAGCCCCAGCATTTT.

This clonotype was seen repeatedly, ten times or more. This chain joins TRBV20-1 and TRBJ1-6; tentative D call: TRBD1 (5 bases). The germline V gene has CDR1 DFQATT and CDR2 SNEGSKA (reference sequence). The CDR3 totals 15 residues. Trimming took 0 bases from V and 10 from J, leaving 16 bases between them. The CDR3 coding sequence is TGCAGTGCTAGAGAGCCGGGCAGGGAAGGGTCACCCCTCCACTTT. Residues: CSAREPGREGSPLHF.

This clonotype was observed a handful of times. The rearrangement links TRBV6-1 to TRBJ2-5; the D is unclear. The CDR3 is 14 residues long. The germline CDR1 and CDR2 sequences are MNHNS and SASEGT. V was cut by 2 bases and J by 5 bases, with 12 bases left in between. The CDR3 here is CASSELLGLETQYF. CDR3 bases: TGTGCCAGCAGTGAACTGCTAGGTTTGGAGACCCAGTACTTC.

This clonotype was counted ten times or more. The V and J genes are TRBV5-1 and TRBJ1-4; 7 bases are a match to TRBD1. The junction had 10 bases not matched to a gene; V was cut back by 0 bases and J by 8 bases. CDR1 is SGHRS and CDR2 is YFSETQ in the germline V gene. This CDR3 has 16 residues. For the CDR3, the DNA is TGCGCCAGCAGCTTGGCCAGGACAGGAGGAGGCGAAAAACTGTTTTTT. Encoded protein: CASSLARTGGGEKLFF.